This T cell receptor (beta chain) was observed in a study of cytomegalovirus exposure and HLA in healthy donors. The PCR ran on 60 Vbeta and 13 Jbeta primers. Clones were read by immunoSEQ multiplex PCR, and TCRdb kept only the in-frame ones, dropping some. The sample holds 75,000 to 95,000 clones; more than 70% are singletons and the top ten take under 5%. Germline V lookup: CDR1 MGHDK, CDR2 SYGVNS. Trimming took 6 bases from V and 5 from J; bases not matched to a gene: 9. The CDR3 is 14 residues long. The sequencing sample was made of PBMCs. The chain combines TRBV25-1 with TRBJ1-2, with TRBD1 matching over 7 bases. The receptor comes from a male donor in good health and CMV-seropositive. CDR3 sequence: CASSLGGLGYGYTF. The CDR3 DNA follows: TGTGCCAGCAGCCTAGGGGGCCTGGGGTATGGCTACACCTTC.